These 4 T cell receptor beta chains were all obtained from the same sample, sequenced in a study of cytomegalovirus exposure and HLA in healthy donors. PCR primers comprised 60 Vbeta and 13 Jbeta primers. TCRdb's copy holds only in-frame clones and misses some; the assay was immunoSEQ multiplex PCR. The sample shows around 130,000 clones, 50% to 75% of them seen only once. Specimen: PBMCs. These receptors originate from a middle-aged woman in good health and CMV-seropositive.

V gene TRBV7-9 combines with J gene TRBJ1-2; TRBD1 matches 12 bases. Trimming took 1 base from V and 8 from J; bases not matched to a gene: 11. The germline V gene encodes CDR1 SEHNR and CDR2 FQNEAQ (reference sequence). CDR3 length: 17 amino acids. The CDR3 is CASSLGAGTGGGWGYTF. DNA for the CDR3: TGTGCCAGCAGCTTAGGCGCCGGGACAGGGGGCGGTTGGGGCTACACCTTC.

This clone has more than one count but fewer than ten. V and J are TRBV19 and TRBJ2-1; D may be TRBD2 (6 bases). This CDR3 is built from 19 residues. Trimming left V 4 bases short and J 0 bases short, with 22 bases between. The germline V gene encodes CDR1 LNHDA and CDR2 SQIVND (reference sequence). The CDR3 nucleotides are TGTGCCAGTAGTACCCCACCTGGGAGGTTCTCCCACTCCTACAATGAGCAGTTCTTC. Translating gives CASSTPPGRFSHSYNEQFF.

This clone occurred a few times. The chain has TRBV14 and TRBJ2-7; weak D call: TRBD2 (6 bases). Germline CDR1 and CDR2: SGHDN and FVKESK. The CDR3 spans 15 residues. The V end was cut by 0 bases, the J end by 5 bases, with 14 bases between. CDR3 loop: CASSQEPAGLNEQYF. In nucleotides, the CDR3 is TGTGCCAGCAGCCAAGAACCAGCGGGTCTCAACGAGCAGTACTTC.

This chain uses TRBV14 with TRBJ1-2; D is ambiguous. This CDR3 is built from 16 residues. Per the germline V gene, CDR1 is SGHDN and CDR2 is FVKESK. The V and J ends lost 3 bases and 2 bases respectively, with 16 bases between them. The CDR3 nucleotides are TGTGCCAGCAGCCAGGGGTGGTTCACTAGGAACTATGGCTACACCTTC. Protein product: CASSQGWFTRNYGYTF.